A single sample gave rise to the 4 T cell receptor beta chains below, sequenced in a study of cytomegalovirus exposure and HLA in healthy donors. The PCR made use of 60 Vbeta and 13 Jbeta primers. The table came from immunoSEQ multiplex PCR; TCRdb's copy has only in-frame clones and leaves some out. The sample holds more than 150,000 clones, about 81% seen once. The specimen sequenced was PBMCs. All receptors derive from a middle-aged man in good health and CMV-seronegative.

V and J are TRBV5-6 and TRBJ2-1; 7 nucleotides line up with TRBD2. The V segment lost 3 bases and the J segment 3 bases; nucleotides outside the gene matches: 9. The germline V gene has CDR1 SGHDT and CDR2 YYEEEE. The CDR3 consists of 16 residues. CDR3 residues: CASSSSLARGYNEQFF. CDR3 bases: TGTGCCAGCAGCTCCTCACTAGCGCGGGGCTACAATGAGCAGTTCTTC.

CDR3 DNA: TGTGCCAGCAGTGCCGGCGCCAGGGAGGTTGAGCAGTTCTTC. This gives the protein CASSAGAREVEQFF. The chain links TRBV2 to TRBJ2-1; tentatively, D is TRBD2 (6 bases). CDR3 length: 14 amino acids. Between the trimmed V and J ends, which lost 4 bases and 9 bases, there was a span of 16 bases. CDR1 is SNHLY, CDR2 FYNNEI, per germline.

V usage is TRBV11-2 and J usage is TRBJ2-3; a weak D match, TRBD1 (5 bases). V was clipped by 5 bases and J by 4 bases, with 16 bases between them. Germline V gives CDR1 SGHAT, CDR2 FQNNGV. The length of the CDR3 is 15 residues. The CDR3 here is CASSPAGSQADTQYF. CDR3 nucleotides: TGTGCCAGCAGCCCGGCAGGGTCCCAGGCAGATACGCAGTATTTT.

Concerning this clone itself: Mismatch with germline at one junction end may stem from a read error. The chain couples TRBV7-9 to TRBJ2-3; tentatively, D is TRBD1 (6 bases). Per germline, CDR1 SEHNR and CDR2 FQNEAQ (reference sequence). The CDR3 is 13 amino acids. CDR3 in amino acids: CSSSLGQGDTQYF. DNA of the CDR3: TGTTCCAGCAGCCTAGGCCAGGGGGATACGCAGTATTTT. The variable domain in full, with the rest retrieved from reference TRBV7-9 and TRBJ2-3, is DTGVSQNPRHKITKRGQNVTFRCDPISEHNRLYWYRQTLGQGPEFLTYFQNEAQLEKSRLLSDRFSAERPKGSFSTLEIQRTEQGDSAMYLCSSSLGQGDTQYFGPGTRLTVL.